The clone carrying this TCR beta chain was detected a few times. Its antigen is unknown. The source of the sample is a study of T-cell reconstitution after alpha-beta-depleted transplantation in children. Unique molecular identifiers were incorporated into the prepared TCRbeta library. TCRdb reprocessed the PCR reads with MiXCR, giving one entry per CDR3 protein. The table has about 420,000 distinct CDR3 sequences, about 17% seen once. Overall study findings and caveats: T-cell counts and diversity at one year following transplant were attributed mainly to newly produced T cells. By about two months after transplant, alpha-beta T cells reportedly arose from several hundred graft clones that had expanded. For some patients, TCRbeta diversity was high at day 60 because of recipient T cells and thymic progenitors that survived.

Specimen: PBMCs, mostly from graft donor cells, collected 360 days after TCRalphabeta/CD19-depleted stem cell transplant. The origin of this receptor is a boy in the first two years of life who had a stem cell transplant for Wiskott-Aldrich syndrome, so the T cells may come from the graft donor.

CDR3 bases: TGCGCCAGCAGCCAAGTCCACACTAGCGGGGGCAACAATGAGCAGTTCTTC. This sequence encodes CASSQVHTSGGNNEQFF. This sequence joins TRBV4-3 and TRBJ2-1; TRBD2 matches at 11 bases. Germline CDR1 reads LGHNA; CDR2 reads YSLEER. The CDR3 extends over 17 amino acids. The V and J ends lost 1 base and 5 bases, in that order; junction bases with no gene match: 7.